This entry lists 19 T cell receptor beta chains sequenced from one sample in a study of tumor and adjacent non-tumor tissue in lung cancer. Three rounds of nested PCR, following a modified ARM-PCR protocol, produced the TCRbeta library. TCRdb re-called the multiplex PCR reads through MiXCR, storing one row per CDR3 protein. The sample records approximately 90,000 distinct CDR3 sequences, more than 75% being singletons. RNA was extracted from bulk tissue without any cell sorting. More than 3 cm separated this lung sample from the edge of the tumor. Sequenced sample: distant non-tumor lung tissue. Receptors were obtained from a woman aged 50 to 65 with non-small cell lung cancer.

To note about this clonotype: Possible read error: a much larger clone is one base away. The V and J genes are TRBV24-1 and TRBJ2-5, with 7 bases fitting TRBD1. Per the germline V gene, CDR1 is KGHDR and CDR2 is SFDVKD. V trimming: 10 bases; J trimming: 1 base; junction bases outside the gene matches: 5. CDR3 length: 13 residues. The CDR3 loop is CATREGAQETQYF. CDR3 nucleotides: TGTGCCACTCGAGAGGGGGCCCAAGAGACCCAGTACTTC.

The V gene is TRBV6-1, the J gene TRBJ1-2, with 7 bases aligning to TRBD1. V lost 5 bases to trimming and J lost 3 bases; unmatched junction nucleotides: 9. This CDR3 comprises 15 residues. The germline V gene encodes CDR1 MNHNS and CDR2 SASEGT. CDR3 protein: CASSLRGTEYYGYTF. CDR3 coding DNA: TGTGCCAGCAGTCTAAGAGGGACAGAGTACTATGGCTACACCTTC.

This clonotype was seen only once. This chain connects TRBV6-5 to TRBJ1-2; no clear D. Germline V gene data show CDR1 as MNHEY and CDR2 as SVGAGI. Trimming left V 9 bases short and J 4 bases short, with 12 bases between. This CDR3 is 12 amino acids long. CDR3 DNA sequence: TGTGCCAGGTCCACCATGAGCTATGGCTACACCTTC. It translates to CARSTMSYGYTF.

This clonotype turned up a few times. The rearrangement joins TRBV29-1 to TRBJ2-7; 12 nucleotides align to TRBD2. Trimming removed 6 bases from V and 3 bases from J; junction bases left unmatched: 12. The CDR3 sequence is 16 residues long. In germline, CDR1 is SQVTM, CDR2 ANQGSEA. In DNA form, the CDR3 reads TGCAGCGTGATACTAGCGGGAGGCGCGCCGATCTACGAGCAGTACTTC. Its protein product is CSVILAGGAPIYEQYF.

A word on this clonotype: As the CDR3 is not closed by the conserved phenylalanine or tryptophan, this likely results from a read error. The gene calls are TRBV4-1 and TRBJ2-3; D possibly corresponds to TRBD1 (5 bases). This CDR3 has 14 residues. Germline V gene data show CDR1 as MGHRA and CDR2 as YSYEKL. CDR3 coding DNA: TGCGCCAGCAGCTACAGGCCAAGCACAGATATGCAGTATGTT. This translates into CASSYRPSTDMQYV.

This clonotype was recorded many times. The chain recombines TRBV7-9 with TRBJ2-1; D is ambiguous. The CDR3 loop spans 13 amino acids. Trimming left V 2 bases short and J 6 bases short, with 8 bases between. Germline V gene data show CDR1 as SEHNR and CDR2 as FQNEAQ (reference sequence). The CDR3 here is CASSLKSLNEQFF. In DNA form, the CDR3 reads TGTGCCAGCAGCTTAAAGTCTCTCAATGAGCAGTTCTTC. Combining the CDR3 with reference TRBV7-9 and TRBJ2-1 gives the whole variable domain DTGVSQNPRHKITKRGQNVTFRCDPISEHNRLYWYRQTLGQGPEFLTYFQNEAQLEKSRLLSDRFSAERPKGSFSTLEIQRTEQGDSAMYLCASSLKSLNEQFFGPGTRLTVL.

The chain joins TRBV6-6 to TRBJ2-2, with D possibly being TRBD1 (6 bases). The CDR3 loop spans 15 amino acids. V was cut by 7 bases and J by 2 bases, with 14 bases left in between. Germline loops: CDR1 MNHNY, CDR2 SVGAGI (reference sequence). DNA for the CDR3: TGTGCCAGCAAACAGGGACGAGCAAACACCGGGGAGCTGTTTTTT. Its protein is CASKQGRANTGELFF.

Worth noting for this clonotype: One end of the junction does not line up with germline, which may come from a read error. The chain uses TRBV6-6 and TRBJ1-1; D is undetermined. CDR1 and CDR2 (germline): MNHNY, SVGAGI (reference sequence). The CDR3 loop spans 13 amino acids. The CDR3 DNA sequence: TGTGCCAGCAGTTACTTTTGGAACACTAAAGCTTTCTTT. As protein: CASSYFWNTKAFF.

Comments on this clonotype: A much larger clone lies one base from this, so it may be a read error. The CDR3 DNA follows: TGTGCCAGCAACGACGGTATCGCCGATACGCAGTATTTT. Protein product: CASNDGIADTQYF. V usage is TRBV9 and J usage is TRBJ2-3, with D unclear. CDR1 and CDR2 from the germline V gene are SGDLS and YYNGEE. Trimming pared 6 bases from V and 6 bases from J, leaving 14 bases between. The CDR3 loop spans 13 amino acids.

As for this clonotype: Relative to the germline gene, one junction end is altered; a read error may explain this. The rearrangement joins TRBV20-1 to TRBJ1-5; D not resolved. CDR1 is DFQATT, CDR2 SNEGSKA, per germline (reference sequence). The CDR3 loop spans 14 amino acids. The CDR3 sequence: CSASLGREYQSQHF. The CDR3 DNA reads as TGCAGTGCTTCCCTAGGTCGCGAGTATCAGTCCCAGCATTTT.

As regards this clonotype: Mismatch with germline at one junction end may stem from a read error. The gene calls are TRBV4-1 and TRBJ2-7; perhaps D is TRBD1 or TRBD2 (5 bases each). CDR1 is MGHRA, CDR2 YSYEKL, per germline. The CDR3 has 15 residues. The CDR3 nucleotides are TGCGCCAACAGACAACCCGGGACGAACTCCTGCGAGCAGTACTTC. Encoded protein: CANRQPGTNSCEQYF.

The CDR3 DNA reads as TGTGCCAGCAGCTTAGAGGGGGGCACTGAAGCTTTCTTT. Translated: CASSLEGGTEAFF. The chain couples TRBV11-1 to TRBJ1-1; perhaps TRBD1 as D (6 bases). CDR3 size: 13 residues. Germline CDR1 is SGHAT and CDR2 is FQDESV (reference sequence). Trimming pared 1 base from V and 4 bases from J, leaving 7 bases between.

Remarks on this clonotype: A much larger clone lies one base from this, so it may be a read error. V usage is TRBV7-9 and J usage is TRBJ2-2, with D unclear. V lost 10 bases, J lost 4 bases, and 19 bases lay in between. The germline V gene has CDR1 SEHNR and CDR2 FQNEAQ (reference sequence). There are 15 residues in the CDR3. CDR3 DNA: TGTGCCAACATTGTTTTACCCCTGGGCACCGGGGAGCTGTTTTTT. Residues: CANIVLPLGTGELFF.

This clonotype showed up many times. V usage is TRBV20-1 and J usage is TRBJ2-7, with 10 bases lining up with TRBD2. Germline V gives CDR1 DFQATT, CDR2 SNEGSKA (reference sequence). With V trimmed by 5 bases and J by 5 bases, 12 bases remained unmatched. This CDR3 region has 15 residues. The CDR3 nucleotides are TGCAGTGCTTCTGTAGCGGGAGGAGTGGTTGACGAGCAGTACTTC. As protein: CSASVAGGVVDEQYF.

For this clonotype: At one of its ends the junction is not consistent with the germline gene, which may arise from a read error. The chain has TRBV29-1 and TRBJ2-1; 7 bases fit TRBD1. The CDR3 is made up of 15 amino acids. Per germline, CDR1 SQVTM and CDR2 ANQGSEA. CDR3 protein: CGVPPTGDLYNEQFF. The CDR3 DNA reads TGCGGCGTTCCCCCCACAGGGGACCTTTACAATGAGCAGTTCTTC.

This clonotype appeared many times. This sequence joins TRBV12-3 or TRBV12-4 and TRBJ2-7; 8 bases agree with TRBD2. The V gene end was trimmed by 6 bases and the J gene end by 3 bases; junction bases not matched to a gene: 1. The CDR3 is made up of 12 amino acids. The DNA for the CDR3 is TGTGCCAGCAGCGGGGGGGTCTACGAGCAGTACTTC. Protein sequence: CASSGGVYEQYF.

In regard to this clonotype: A read error is possible here, since a much larger clone lies one base away. The chain is built from TRBV20-1 and TRBJ2-3; 8 nucleotides line up with TRBD2. Germline lookup yields CDR1 DFQATT and CDR2 SNEGSKA (reference sequence). The CDR3 spans 14 residues. The V and J ends lost 4 bases and 4 bases, in that order; junction bases with no gene match: 7. The CDR3 region is CSATQAREADTQYF. CDR3 nucleotides: TGCAGTGCTACCCAGGCGCGGGAGGCAGATACGCAGTATTTT.

The chain uses TRBV6-5 and TRBJ2-7; a weak D match, TRBD2 (6 bases). V lost 9 bases and J lost 5, with 23 bases in between. The CDR3 has 15 amino acids. In germline, CDR1 is MNHEY, CDR2 SVGAGI. CDR3 DNA sequence: TGTGCCAGTTCCCATTGGGACGGGAGTCGGGACGAGCAGTACTTC. Translating gives CASSHWDGSRDEQYF.

This clonotype was found once. The junction and the germline gene differ at one end; a read error may be behind it. V and J are TRBV6-5 and TRBJ2-2, with D perhaps assigned TRBD1 or TRBD2 (7 bases each). The germline gives CDR1 MNHEY, CDR2 SVGAGI. The CDR3 is 14 amino acids. This CDR3 is CTSGVRGTAGELFF. CDR3 coding DNA: TGTACCAGCGGGGTTAGAGGGACAGCCGGGGAGCTGTTTTTT.